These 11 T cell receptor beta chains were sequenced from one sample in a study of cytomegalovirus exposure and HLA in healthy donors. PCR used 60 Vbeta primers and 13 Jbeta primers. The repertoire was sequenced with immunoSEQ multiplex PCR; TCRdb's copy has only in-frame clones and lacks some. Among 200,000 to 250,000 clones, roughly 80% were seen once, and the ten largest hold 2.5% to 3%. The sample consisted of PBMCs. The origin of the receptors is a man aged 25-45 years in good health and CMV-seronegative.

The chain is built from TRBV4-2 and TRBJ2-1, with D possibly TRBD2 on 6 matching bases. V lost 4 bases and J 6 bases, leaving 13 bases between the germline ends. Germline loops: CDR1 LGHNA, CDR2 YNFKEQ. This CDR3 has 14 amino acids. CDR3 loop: CASSPGLYSNEQFF. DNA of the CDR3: TGTGCCAGCAGCCCGGGACTCTACTCCAATGAGCAGTTCTTC.

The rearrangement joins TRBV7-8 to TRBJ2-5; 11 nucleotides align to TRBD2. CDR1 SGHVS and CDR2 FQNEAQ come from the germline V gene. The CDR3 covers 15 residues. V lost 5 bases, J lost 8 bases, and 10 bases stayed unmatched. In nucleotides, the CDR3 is TGTGCCAGCAGCCTCATAGCGGGGGGGCTTTCAACCCAGTACTTC. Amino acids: CASSLIAGGLSTQYF.

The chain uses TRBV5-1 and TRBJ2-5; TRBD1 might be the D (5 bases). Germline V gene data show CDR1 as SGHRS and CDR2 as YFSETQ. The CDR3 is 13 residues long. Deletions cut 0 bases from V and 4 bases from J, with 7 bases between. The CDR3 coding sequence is TGCGCCAGCAGCTTGGCTCAGGGAGAGACCCAGTACTTC. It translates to CASSLAQGETQYF.

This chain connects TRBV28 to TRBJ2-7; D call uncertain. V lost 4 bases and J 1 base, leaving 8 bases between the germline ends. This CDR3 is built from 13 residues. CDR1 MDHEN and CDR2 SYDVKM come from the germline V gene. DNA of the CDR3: TGTGCCAGCAGTTCGACTCCATCCTACGAGCAGTACTTC. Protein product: CASSSTPSYEQYF.

The DNA for the CDR3 is TGTGCCACCCTCGGGCGGGGGGCAGGAGACTATGGCTACACCTTC. Amino acid sequence: CATLGRGAGDYGYTF. The rearrangement joins TRBV28 to TRBJ1-2, with TRBD1 as a possible D gene (6 bases). The germline V gene has CDR1 MDHEN and CDR2 SYDVKM. This CDR3 is 15 amino acids long. The V and J ends lost 10 bases and 3 bases respectively, with 21 bases between them.

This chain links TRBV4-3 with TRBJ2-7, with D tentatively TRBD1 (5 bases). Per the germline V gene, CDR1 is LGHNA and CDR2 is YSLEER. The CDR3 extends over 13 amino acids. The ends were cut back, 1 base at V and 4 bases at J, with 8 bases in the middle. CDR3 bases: TGCGCCAGCAGCCAAGGGACATATTACGAGCAGTACTTC. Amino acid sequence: CASSQGTYYEQYF.

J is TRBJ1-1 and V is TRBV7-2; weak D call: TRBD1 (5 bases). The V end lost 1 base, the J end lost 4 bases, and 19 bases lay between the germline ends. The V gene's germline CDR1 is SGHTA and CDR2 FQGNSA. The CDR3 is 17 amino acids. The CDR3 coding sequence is TGTGCCAGCAGCTTAGACACCCGCCAGGACAACCCCACTGAAGCTTTCTTT. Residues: CASSLDTRQDNPTEAFF.

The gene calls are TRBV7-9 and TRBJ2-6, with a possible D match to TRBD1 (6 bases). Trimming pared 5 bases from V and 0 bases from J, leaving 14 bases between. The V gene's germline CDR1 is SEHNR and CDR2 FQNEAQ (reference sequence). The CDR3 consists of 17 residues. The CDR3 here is CASSPWDISSGANVLTF. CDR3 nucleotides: TGTGCCAGCAGCCCCTGGGACATTAGCTCTGGGGCCAACGTCCTGACTTTC.

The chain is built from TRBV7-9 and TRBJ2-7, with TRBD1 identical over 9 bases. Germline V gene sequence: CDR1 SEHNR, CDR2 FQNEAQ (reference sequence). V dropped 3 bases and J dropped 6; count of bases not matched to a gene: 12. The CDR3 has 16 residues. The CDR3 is CASSFPLGTGKVEQYF. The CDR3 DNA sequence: TGTGCCAGCAGCTTTCCCCTGGGGACAGGGAAAGTCGAGCAGTACTTC.

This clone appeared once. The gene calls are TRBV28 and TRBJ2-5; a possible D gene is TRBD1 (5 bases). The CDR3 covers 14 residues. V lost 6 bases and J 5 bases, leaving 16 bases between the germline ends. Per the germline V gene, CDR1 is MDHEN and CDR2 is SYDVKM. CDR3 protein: CASSRVLVRETQYF. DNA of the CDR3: TGTGCCAGCAGCAGGGTGTTGGTACGCGAGACCCAGTACTTC. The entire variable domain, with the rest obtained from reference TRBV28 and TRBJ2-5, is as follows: DVKVTQSSRYLVKRTGEKVFLECVQDMDHENMFWYRQDPGLGLRLIYFSYDVKMKEKGDIPEGYSVSREKKERFSLILESASTNQTSMYLCASSRVLVRETQYFGPGTRLLVL.

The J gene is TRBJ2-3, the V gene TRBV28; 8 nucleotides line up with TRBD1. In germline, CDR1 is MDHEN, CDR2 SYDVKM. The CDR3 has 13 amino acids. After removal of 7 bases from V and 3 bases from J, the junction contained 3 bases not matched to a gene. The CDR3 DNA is TGTGCCAGCATGACAGGGGCTACAGATACGCAGTATTTT. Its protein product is CASMTGATDTQYF.